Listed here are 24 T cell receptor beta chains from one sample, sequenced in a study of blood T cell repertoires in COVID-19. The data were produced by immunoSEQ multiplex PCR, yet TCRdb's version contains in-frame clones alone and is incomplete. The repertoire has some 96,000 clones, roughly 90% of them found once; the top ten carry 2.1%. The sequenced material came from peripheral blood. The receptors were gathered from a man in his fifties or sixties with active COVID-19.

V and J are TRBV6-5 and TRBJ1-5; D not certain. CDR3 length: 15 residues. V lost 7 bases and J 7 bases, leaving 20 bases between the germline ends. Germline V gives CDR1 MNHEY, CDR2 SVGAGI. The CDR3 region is CASNIGILEGQPQHF. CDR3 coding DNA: TGTGCCAGCAACATCGGGATCCTCGAAGGCCAGCCCCAGCATTTT.

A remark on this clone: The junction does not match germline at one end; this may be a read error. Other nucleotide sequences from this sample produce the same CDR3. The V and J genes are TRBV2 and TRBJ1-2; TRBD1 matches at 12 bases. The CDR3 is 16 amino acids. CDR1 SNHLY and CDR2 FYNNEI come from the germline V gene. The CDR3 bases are TGTGCCAGCAGCGAGGGACAGGGGGCAATAAACTATGGTTACACCTTC. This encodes CASSEGQGAINYGYTF.

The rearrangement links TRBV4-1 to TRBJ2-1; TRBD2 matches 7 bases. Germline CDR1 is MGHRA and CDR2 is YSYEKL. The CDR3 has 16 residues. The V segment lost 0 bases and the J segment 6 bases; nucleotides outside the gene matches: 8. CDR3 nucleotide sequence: TGCGCCAGCAGCCAAGATGCAGGACTAGGATTCAATGAGCAGTTCTTC. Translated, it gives CASSQDAGLGFNEQFF.

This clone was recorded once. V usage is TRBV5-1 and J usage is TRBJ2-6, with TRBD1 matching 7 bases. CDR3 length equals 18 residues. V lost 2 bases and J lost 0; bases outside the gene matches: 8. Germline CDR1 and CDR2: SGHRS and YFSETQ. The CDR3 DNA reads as TGCGCCAGCAGCTTAAGGGCAGGGGGACCCTCTGGGGCCAACGTCCTGACTTTC. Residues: CASSLRAGGPSGANVLTF.

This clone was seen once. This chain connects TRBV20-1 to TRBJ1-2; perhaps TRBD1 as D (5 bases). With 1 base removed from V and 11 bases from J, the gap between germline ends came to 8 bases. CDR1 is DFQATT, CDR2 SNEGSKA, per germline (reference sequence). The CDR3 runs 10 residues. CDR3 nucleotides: TGCAGTGCTAGAGCTGACAGTTACACCTTC. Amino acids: CSARADSYTF.

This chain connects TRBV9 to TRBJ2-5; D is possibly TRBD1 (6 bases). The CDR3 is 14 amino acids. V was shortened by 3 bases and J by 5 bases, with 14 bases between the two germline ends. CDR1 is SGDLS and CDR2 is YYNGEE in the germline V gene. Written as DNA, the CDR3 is TGTGCCAGCAGCGCTCGACAGGTCCCGGAGACCCAGTACTTC. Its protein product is CASSARQVPETQYF.

CDR3 sequence: CASSPQGGPSVYGYTF. CDR3 sequence (DNA): TGTGCCAGCAGCCCACAGGGGGGACCGTCGGTCTATGGCTACACCTTC. V is TRBV5-6 and J is TRBJ1-2; 8 nucleotides match TRBD1. CDR3 length: 16 residues. Germline-derived CDR1 and CDR2 are SGHDT and YYEEEE. Trimming at V came to 4 bases and at J to 4 bases, leaving 12 bases not matched to a gene. The variable domain in full, with the rest retrieved from reference TRBV5-6 and TRBJ1-2, is DAGVTQSPTHLIKTRGQQVTLRCSPKSGHDTVSWYQQALGQGPQFIFQYYEEEERQRGNFPDRFSGHQFPNYSSELNVNALLLGDSALYLCASSPQGGPSVYGYTFGSGTRLTVV.

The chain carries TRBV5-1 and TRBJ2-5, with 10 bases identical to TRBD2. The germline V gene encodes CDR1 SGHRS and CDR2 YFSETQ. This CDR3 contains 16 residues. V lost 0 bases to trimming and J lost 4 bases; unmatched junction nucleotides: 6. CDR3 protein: CASSLGRLAGVETQYF. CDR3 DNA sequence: TGCGCCAGCAGCTTGGGTCGTCTAGCGGGAGTAGAGACCCAGTACTTC.

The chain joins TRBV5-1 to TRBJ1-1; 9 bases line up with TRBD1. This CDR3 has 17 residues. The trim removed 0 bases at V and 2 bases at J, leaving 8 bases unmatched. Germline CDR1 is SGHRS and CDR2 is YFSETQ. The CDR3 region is CASSLAGTGNGNTEAFF. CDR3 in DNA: TGCGCCAGCAGCTTGGCCGGGACAGGGAACGGCAACACTGAAGCTTTCTTT.

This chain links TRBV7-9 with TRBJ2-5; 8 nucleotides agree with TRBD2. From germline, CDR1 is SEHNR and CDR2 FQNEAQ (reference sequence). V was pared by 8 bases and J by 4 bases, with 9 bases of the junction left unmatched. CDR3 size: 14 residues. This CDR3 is CASPSGGGGETQYF. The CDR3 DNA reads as TGTGCCAGCCCGTCCGGGGGGGGTGGAGAGACCCAGTACTTC.

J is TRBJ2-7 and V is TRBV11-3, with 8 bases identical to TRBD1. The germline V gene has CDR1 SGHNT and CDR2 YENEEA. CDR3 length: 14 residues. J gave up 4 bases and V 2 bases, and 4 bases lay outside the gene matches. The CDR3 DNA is TGTGCCAGCAGCTTAAGACAGGGGTTTTACGAGCAGTACGTC. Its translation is CASSLRQGFYEQYV.

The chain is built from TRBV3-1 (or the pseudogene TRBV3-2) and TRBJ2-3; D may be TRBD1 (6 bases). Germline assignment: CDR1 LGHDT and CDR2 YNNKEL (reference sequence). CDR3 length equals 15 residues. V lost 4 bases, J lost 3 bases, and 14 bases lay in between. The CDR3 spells CASSLRTGTTDTQYF. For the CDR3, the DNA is TGTGCCAGCAGCCTGCGTACCGGGACAACAGATACGCAGTATTTT.

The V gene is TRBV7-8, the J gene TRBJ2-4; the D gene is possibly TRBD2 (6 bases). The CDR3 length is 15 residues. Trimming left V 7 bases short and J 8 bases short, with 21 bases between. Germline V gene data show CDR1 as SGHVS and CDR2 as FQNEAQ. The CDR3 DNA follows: TGTGCCAGCAAGGAGTACGTCCTCCCGGGGGACATTCAGTACTTC. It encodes CASKEYVLPGDIQYF.

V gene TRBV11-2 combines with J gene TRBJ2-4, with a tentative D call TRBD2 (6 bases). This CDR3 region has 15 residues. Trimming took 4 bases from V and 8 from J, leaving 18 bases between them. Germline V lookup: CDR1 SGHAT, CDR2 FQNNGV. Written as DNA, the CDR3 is TGTGCCAGCAGCTCTTTGACTAGTTTGTTAGACATTCAGTACTTC. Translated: CASSSLTSLLDIQYF.

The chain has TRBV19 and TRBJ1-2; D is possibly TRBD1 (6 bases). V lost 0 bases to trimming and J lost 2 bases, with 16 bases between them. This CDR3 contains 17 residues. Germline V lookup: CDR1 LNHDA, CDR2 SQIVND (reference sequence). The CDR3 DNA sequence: TGTGCCAGTAGTATAGATTTCCGGGACACCACAAACTATGGCTACACCTTC. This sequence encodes CASSIDFRDTTNYGYTF. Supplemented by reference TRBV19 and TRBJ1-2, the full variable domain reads DGGITQSPKYLFRKEGQNVTLSCEQNLNHDAMYWYRQDPGQGLRLIYYSQIVNDFQKGDIAEGYSVSREKKESFPLTVTSAQKNPTAFYLCASSIDFRDTTNYGYTFGSGTRLTVV.

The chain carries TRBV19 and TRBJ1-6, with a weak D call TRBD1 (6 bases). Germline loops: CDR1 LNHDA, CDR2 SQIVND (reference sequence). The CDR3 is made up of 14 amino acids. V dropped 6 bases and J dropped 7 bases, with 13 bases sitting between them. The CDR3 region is CASRLGGANSPLHF. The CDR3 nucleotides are TGTGCCAGTAGACTAGGGGGGGCCAATTCACCCCTCCACTTT.

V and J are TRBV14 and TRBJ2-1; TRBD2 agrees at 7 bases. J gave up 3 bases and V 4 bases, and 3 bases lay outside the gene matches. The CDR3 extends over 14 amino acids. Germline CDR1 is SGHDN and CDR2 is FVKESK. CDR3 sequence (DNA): TGTGCCAGCAGCCCATGGACTAGCTACAATGAGCAGTTCTTC. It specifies CASSPWTSYNEQFF.

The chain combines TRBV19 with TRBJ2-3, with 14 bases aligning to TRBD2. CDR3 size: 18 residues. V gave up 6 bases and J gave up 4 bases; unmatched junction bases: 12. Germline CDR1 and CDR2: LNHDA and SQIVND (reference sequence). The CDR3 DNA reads TGTGCCAGTAGACTGACTAGCGGGGGGGCCGTAGCCCCAGATACGCAGTATTTT. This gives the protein CASRLTSGGAVAPDTQYF.

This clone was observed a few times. CDR3 sequence reads: CASSFSITGELFF. In DNA form, the CDR3 reads TGTGCCAGCAGCTTTAGTATCACCGGGGAGCTGTTTTTT. The genes are TRBV5-5 and TRBJ2-2; D is undetermined. The V and J ends lost 2 bases and 4 bases respectively, with 6 bases between them. Germline V CDR1 and CDR2: SGHKS, YYEKEE (reference sequence). This CDR3 has 13 amino acids.

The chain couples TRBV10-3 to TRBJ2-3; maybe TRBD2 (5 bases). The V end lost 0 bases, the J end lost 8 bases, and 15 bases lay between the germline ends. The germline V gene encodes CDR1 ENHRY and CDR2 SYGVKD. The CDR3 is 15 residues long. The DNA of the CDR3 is TGTGCCATCAGTGAGTCTGGAGCGGCCCTTAGTACGCAGTATTTT. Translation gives CAISESGAALSTQYF.

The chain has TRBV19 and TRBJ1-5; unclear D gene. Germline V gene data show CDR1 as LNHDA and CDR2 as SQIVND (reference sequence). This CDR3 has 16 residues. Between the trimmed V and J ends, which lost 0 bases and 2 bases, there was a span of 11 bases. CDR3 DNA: TGTGCCAGTAGTATAGATCCGGGAGGCGGCAATCAGCCCCAGCATTTT. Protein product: CASSIDPGGGNQPQHF.

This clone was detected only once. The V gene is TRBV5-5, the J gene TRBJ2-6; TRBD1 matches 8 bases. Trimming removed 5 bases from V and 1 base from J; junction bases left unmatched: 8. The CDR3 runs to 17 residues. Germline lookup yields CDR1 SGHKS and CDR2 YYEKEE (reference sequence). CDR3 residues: CASSSDRGSSGANVLTF. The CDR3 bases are TGTGCCAGCAGTTCTGACAGGGGTTCGTCTGGGGCCAACGTCCTGACTTTC.

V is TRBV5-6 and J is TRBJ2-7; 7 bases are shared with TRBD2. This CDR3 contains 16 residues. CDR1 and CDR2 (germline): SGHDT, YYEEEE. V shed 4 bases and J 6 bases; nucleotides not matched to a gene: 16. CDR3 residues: CASSPRGEPLGSEQYV. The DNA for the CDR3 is TGTGCCAGCAGCCCCCGGGGGGAACCACTAGGTTCCGAGCAGTACGTC.

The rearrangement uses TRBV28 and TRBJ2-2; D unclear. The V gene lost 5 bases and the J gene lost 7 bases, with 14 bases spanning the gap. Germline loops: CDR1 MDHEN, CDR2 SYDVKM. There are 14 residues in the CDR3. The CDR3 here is CASSTYPKSGELFF. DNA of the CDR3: TGTGCCAGCAGTACTTATCCGAAGAGCGGGGAGCTGTTTTTT. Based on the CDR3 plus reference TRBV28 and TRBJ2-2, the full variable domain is DVKVTQSSRYLVKRTGEKVFLECVQDMDHENMFWYRQDPGLGLRLIYFSYDVKMKEKGDIPEGYSVSREKKERFSLILESASTNQTSMYLCASSTYPKSGELFFGEGSRLTVL.